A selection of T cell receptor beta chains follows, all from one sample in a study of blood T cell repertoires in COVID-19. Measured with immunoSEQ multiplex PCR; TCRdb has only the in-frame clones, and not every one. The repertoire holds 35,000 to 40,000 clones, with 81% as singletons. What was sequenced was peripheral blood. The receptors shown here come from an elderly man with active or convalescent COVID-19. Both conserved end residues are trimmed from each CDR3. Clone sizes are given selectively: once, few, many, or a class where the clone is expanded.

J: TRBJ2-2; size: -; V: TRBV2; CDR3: ASSERLAGVTGELF
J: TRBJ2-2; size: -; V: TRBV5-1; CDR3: ASSLGVFGNTGELF
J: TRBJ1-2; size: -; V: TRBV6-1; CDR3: ASSEGGGRSYT
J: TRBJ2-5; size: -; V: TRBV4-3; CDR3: ASSQGVVATQETQY
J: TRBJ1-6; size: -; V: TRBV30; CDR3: AWSGIGDSPLH
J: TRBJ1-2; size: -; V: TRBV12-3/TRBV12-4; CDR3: ASRGDSYGYT
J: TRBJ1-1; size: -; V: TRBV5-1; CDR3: ASRWLGGQGRNTEAF
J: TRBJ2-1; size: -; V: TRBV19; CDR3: ASSISMRGTSSEQF
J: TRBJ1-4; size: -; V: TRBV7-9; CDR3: ASTQLATNEKLF
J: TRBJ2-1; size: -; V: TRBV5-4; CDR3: ASSPISHNEQF
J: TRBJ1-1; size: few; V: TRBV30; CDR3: AWSPGRMNTEAF
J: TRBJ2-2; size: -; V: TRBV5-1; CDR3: ASSPGTSGGAANTGELF
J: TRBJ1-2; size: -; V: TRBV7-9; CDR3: ASSGLGQPDYGYT
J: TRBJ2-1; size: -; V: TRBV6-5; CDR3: ASRTGLRENEQF
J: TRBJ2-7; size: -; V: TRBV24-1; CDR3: ASGEQY
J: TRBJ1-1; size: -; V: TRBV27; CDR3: ASTPQGFGTEAF
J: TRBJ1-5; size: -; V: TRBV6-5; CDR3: ASSFVTGNNQPQH
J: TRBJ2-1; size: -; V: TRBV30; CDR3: AWNRDRGGF
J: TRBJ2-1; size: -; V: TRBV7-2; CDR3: ASSRSGLAGALEQF
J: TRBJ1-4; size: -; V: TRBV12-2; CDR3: ARRDIGEKLF
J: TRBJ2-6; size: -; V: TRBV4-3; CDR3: ASGKGLSSGANVLT
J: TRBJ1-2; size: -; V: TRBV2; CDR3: ASSVGQGAGGYT
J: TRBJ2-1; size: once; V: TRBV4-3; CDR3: ASSPGGEGNEQF
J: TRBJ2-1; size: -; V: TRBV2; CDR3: ASSASGSSYNEQF
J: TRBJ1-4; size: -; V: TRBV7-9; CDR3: ASNPGQGNEKLF
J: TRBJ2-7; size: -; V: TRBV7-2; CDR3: ASSPDWGDEQY
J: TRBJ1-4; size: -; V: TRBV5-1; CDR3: ASSRDRGSNEKLF